The rows below give T cell receptor beta chains drawn from one sample of a study of control samples from healthy donors and cancer patients. Assay: immunoSEQ multiplex PCR; the TCRdb copy retains only in-frame clones and omits some. The sample records roughly 84,000 clones, over 75% being singletons. The sequenced sample consisted of blood. These receptors were obtained from a man in his forties or fifties in good health. CDR3s leave out the opening cysteine and the closing phenylalanine or tryptophan. The order of the fields is V gene, clone size, J gene, CDR3 protein. Clone size, where shown, is once, few, many, or a class for clones that have expanded.

V gene: TRBV3-1/TRBV3-2; clone size: -; J gene: TRBJ1-3; CDR3 protein: ASSQDSSGNTIY
V gene: TRBV15; clone size: -; J gene: TRBJ2-1; CDR3 protein: ATKGGGSYNEQF
V gene: TRBV2; clone size: -; J gene: TRBJ1-2; CDR3 protein: ASSEWGSQGYT
V gene: TRBV11-2; clone size: -; J gene: TRBJ2-6; CDR3 protein: ASSLTGEGSGANVLT
V gene: TRBV29-1; clone size: -; J gene: TRBJ1-2; CDR3 protein: SVEGGQGFNYGYT
V gene: TRBV5-4; clone size: -; J gene: TRBJ1-4; CDR3 protein: ASSLMKQGGEKLF
V gene: TRBV12-5; clone size: -; J gene: TRBJ1-5; CDR3 protein: ASAKQPGQGVCNQPQH
V gene: TRBV25-1; clone size: -; J gene: TRBJ2-1; CDR3 protein: ASSPGLSSYNEQF
V gene: TRBV10-3; clone size: -; J gene: TRBJ2-7; CDR3 protein: AISEGDNILSSSYEQY
V gene: TRBV11-3; clone size: -; J gene: TRBJ2-1; CDR3 protein: ASSPRGSGGLNEQF
V gene: TRBV11-2; clone size: -; J gene: TRBJ2-4; CDR3 protein: ASSLGPGGTGDIQY
V gene: TRBV9; clone size: -; J gene: TRBJ2-1; CDR3 protein: ASSADARDGLNEQF
V gene: TRBV3-1/TRBV3-2; clone size: -; J gene: TRBJ1-6; CDR3 protein: ASSQNNSPLH
V gene: TRBV24-1; clone size: -; J gene: TRBJ2-2; CDR3 protein: ATSGRGTGGTGELF
V gene: TRBV11-3; clone size: -; J gene: TRBJ2-5; CDR3 protein: ASSLDGYQETQY
V gene: TRBV29-1; clone size: few; J gene: TRBJ1-1; CDR3 protein: SVEGQGMNTEAF
V gene: TRBV5-1; clone size: -; J gene: TRBJ1-2; CDR3 protein: ASSSGSNYGYT
V gene: TRBV14; clone size: -; J gene: TRBJ2-6; CDR3 protein: AGSHTGRRGVLT
V gene: TRBV10-3; clone size: once; J gene: TRBJ2-7; CDR3 protein: AISESWGQDFYEQY
V gene: TRBV6-6; clone size: -; J gene: TRBJ1-5; CDR3 protein: ASSSDPSNQPQH
V gene: TRBV29-1; clone size: -; J gene: TRBJ2-3; CDR3 protein: SVAAGPSTDTQY
V gene: TRBV9; clone size: -; J gene: TRBJ1-1; CDR3 protein: ASSSGTGWGTEAF
V gene: TRBV4-1; clone size: -; J gene: TRBJ2-1; CDR3 protein: ASSQQWTVSYNEQF
V gene: TRBV4-2; clone size: -; J gene: TRBJ1-3; CDR3 protein: ASSPPGGGNTIY
V gene: TRBV7-2; clone size: once; J gene: TRBJ1-2; CDR3 protein: ASSLDPQAANYGYT
V gene: TRBV3-1/TRBV3-2; clone size: -; J gene: TRBJ1-3; CDR3 protein: ASSQGGPGTVY
V gene: TRBV2; clone size: -; J gene: TRBJ1-2; CDR3 protein: ASSEDRGVYGYT
V gene: TRBV3-1/TRBV3-2; clone size: -; J gene: TRBJ2-7; CDR3 protein: ASSQRQGPTYEQY
V gene: TRBV24-1; clone size: few; J gene: TRBJ1-1; CDR3 protein: ASRGSGDEAF
V gene: TRBV14; clone size: -; J gene: TRBJ2-5; CDR3 protein: ASSQGLLWETQY
V gene: TRBV7-2; clone size: once; J gene: TRBJ2-1; CDR3 protein: ASSSIWGGTSGEYNEQF
V gene: TRBV29-1; clone size: -; J gene: TRBJ1-2; CDR3 protein: SVRQGSNYGYT
V gene: TRBV27; clone size: -; J gene: TRBJ2-2; CDR3 protein: ASTVGARDTGELF
V gene: TRBV19; clone size: -; J gene: TRBJ1-6; CDR3 protein: ASSIGTGYNSPLH
V gene: TRBV4-2; clone size: -; J gene: TRBJ2-1; CDR3 protein: ASSQGEGFTNEQF
V gene: TRBV19; clone size: -; J gene: TRBJ1-2; CDR3 protein: ASSNTRVGYT
V gene: TRBV19; clone size: once; J gene: TRBJ1-5; CDR3 protein: ASIGTGNQPQH
V gene: TRBV5-1; clone size: -; J gene: TRBJ2-3; CDR3 protein: ASSSPLAGSTDTQY
V gene: TRBV6-5; clone size: -; J gene: TRBJ2-7; CDR3 protein: ASRTQGTYEQY
V gene: TRBV6-6; clone size: -; J gene: TRBJ1-2; CDR3 protein: ASKGENYGYT
V gene: TRBV19; clone size: -; J gene: TRBJ1-2; CDR3 protein: ASTIQGVSSYGYT